A selection of T cell receptor beta chains follows, all from one sample in a study of T-cell memory formation after mild COVID-19. TCRdb recomputed calls from the 5' RACE reads with MiXCR, one row per CDR3 protein. Found here are 250,000 or so distinct CDR3 sequences, over 15% of them singletons; the top ten hold approximately 22%. The sample consisted of PBMCs or a T cell subset sorted from them (not recorded which). These receptors were obtained from a man between 18 and 35 years old who had mild COVID-19 (a few samples of this study predate the infection). Cell type and time point are not known. CDR3s include the opening cysteine and the closing phenylalanine or tryptophan. Each record gives: clone size, D gene, J gene, V gene, CDR3 DNA, CDR3 protein. A D gene is named only where the DNA matches it firmly. Clone size, where shown, is once, few, many, or a class for clones that have expanded.

clone size: NA
D gene: TRBD1
J gene: TRBJ1-2
V gene: TRBV7-2
CDR3 DNA: TGTGCCAGCAGCTTAGCGCCGGGGACAGGGGATGGCTATGGCTACACCTTC
CDR3 protein: CASSLAPGTGDGYGYTF

clone size: few
D gene: NA
J gene: TRBJ1-5
V gene: TRBV6-2/TRBV6-3
CDR3 DNA: TGTGCCAGCAGTTACTCGAGGGAACAGGATCTTTGGAATCAGCCCCAGCATTTT
CDR3 protein: CASSYSREQDLWNQPQHF

clone size: few
D gene: NA
J gene: TRBJ1-2
V gene: TRBV29-1
CDR3 DNA: TGCAGCGTTCGACAGGAGGATGGCTATGGCTACACCTTC
CDR3 protein: CSVRQEDGYGYTF

clone size: many
D gene: NA
J gene: TRBJ2-5
V gene: TRBV4-2
CDR3 DNA: TGTGCCAGCAGCCCTATGGGGGCACCAGCACAAGAGACCCAGTACTTC
CDR3 protein: CASSPMGAPAQETQYF

clone size: once
D gene: NA
J gene: TRBJ1-5
V gene: TRBV10-2
CDR3 DNA: TGCGCCAGCAGTTGGGCAGGCCGCAATCAGCCCCAGCATTTT
CDR3 protein: CASSWAGRNQPQHF

clone size: NA
D gene: TRBD2
J gene: TRBJ2-3
V gene: TRBV7-8
CDR3 DNA: TGTGCCAGCAGCTTAGTCGTACTAGCGGGGTTCACAGATACGCAGTATTTT
CDR3 protein: CASSLVVLAGFTDTQYF

clone size: NA
D gene: NA
J gene: TRBJ2-6
V gene: TRBV18
CDR3 DNA: TGTGCCAGCTCACCACAGGGTAGTCCCTCTGGGGCCAACGTCCTGACTTTC
CDR3 protein: CASSPQGSPSGANVLTF

clone size: few
D gene: NA
J gene: TRBJ2-5
V gene: TRBV7-2
CDR3 DNA: TGTGCCAGCAGCTTAGTTCGTGGGGAAGAGACCCAGTACTTC
CDR3 protein: CASSLVRGEETQYF

clone size: few
D gene: TRBD2
J gene: TRBJ2-7
V gene: TRBV19
CDR3 DNA: TGTGCCAGTAGTTCTCGACTAGCGGGGGACTACGAGCAGTACTTC
CDR3 protein: CASSSRLAGDYEQYF

clone size: few
D gene: TRBD2
J gene: TRBJ2-3
V gene: TRBV5-1
CDR3 DNA: TGCGCCAGCAGCACTGGACTAGCGAGATTCACAGATACGCAGTATTTT
CDR3 protein: CASSTGLARFTDTQYF

clone size: NA
D gene: NA
J gene: TRBJ2-6
V gene: TRBV7-3
CDR3 DNA: TGTGCCAGCGGTCCCTCTGGGGCCAACGTCCTGACTTTC
CDR3 protein: CASGPSGANVLTF

clone size: few
D gene: NA
J gene: TRBJ2-7
V gene: TRBV11-2
CDR3 DNA: TGTGCCAGCAGCTTAACACGAGACGAGCAGTACTTC
CDR3 protein: CASSLTRDEQYF

clone size: NA
D gene: TRBD1
J gene: TRBJ2-1
V gene: TRBV7-3
CDR3 DNA: TGTGCCAGCAGCTTGACAGGGGGCGGATTAAAGACCTACAATGAGCAGTTCTTC
CDR3 protein: CASSLTGGGLKTYNEQFF

clone size: NA
D gene: NA
J gene: TRBJ2-7
V gene: TRBV6-2/TRBV6-3
CDR3 DNA: TGTGCCAGCAGTTACCCCTTTAGGGAGCAGTACTTC
CDR3 protein: CASSYPFREQYF

clone size: few
D gene: NA
J gene: TRBJ1-1
V gene: TRBV11-1
CDR3 DNA: TGTGCCAGCACCGGGGGCGTCCGGGTAAATACTGAAGCTTTCTTT
CDR3 protein: CASTGGVRVNTEAFF

clone size: NA
D gene: NA
J gene: TRBJ2-7
V gene: TRBV6-5
CDR3 DNA: TGTGCCAGCAGCGGAAGGACGGAGAATTACGAGCAGTACTTC
CDR3 protein: CASSGRTENYEQYF

clone size: few
D gene: TRBD1
J gene: TRBJ1-5
V gene: TRBV4-1
CDR3 DNA: TGCGCCAGCAGCCGGCCGGGACAGGGGAAAAATCAGCCCCAGCATTTT
CDR3 protein: CASSRPGQGKNQPQHF

clone size: few
D gene: TRBD2
J gene: TRBJ2-2
V gene: TRBV7-9
CDR3 DNA: TGTGCCAGCAGCGGCGGGGGAGGGACCGGGGAGCTGTTTTTT
CDR3 protein: CASSGGGGTGELFF

clone size: few
D gene: TRBD1
J gene: TRBJ2-3
V gene: TRBV5-1
CDR3 DNA: TGCGCCACCCGACAGGGGCACACAGATACGCAGTATTTT
CDR3 protein: CATRQGHTDTQYF

clone size: few
D gene: NA
J gene: TRBJ2-1
V gene: TRBV4-3
CDR3 DNA: TGCGCCAGCAGCGCTTACGGTGCCGGGTTCGGGTCGAGTGAGCAGTTCTTC
CDR3 protein: CASSAYGAGFGSSEQFF

clone size: many
D gene: NA
J gene: TRBJ1-5
V gene: TRBV6-2/TRBV6-3
CDR3 DNA: TGTGCCAGCAGTTACGAGGTGTATCAGCCCCAGCATTTT
CDR3 protein: CASSYEVYQPQHF

clone size: few
D gene: TRBD2
J gene: TRBJ2-2
V gene: TRBV6-5
CDR3 DNA: TGTGCCAGCAGACCTCCTCCTGGGACTAGAGGGGCCGGGGAGCTGTTTTTT
CDR3 protein: CASRPPPGTRGAGELFF

clone size: many
D gene: TRBD2
J gene: TRBJ2-1
V gene: TRBV7-2
CDR3 DNA: TGTGCCAGCAGCCAGGGACTAGCGGGGGCCAATGAGCAGTTCTTC
CDR3 protein: CASSQGLAGANEQFF

clone size: few
D gene: TRBD2
J gene: TRBJ2-1
V gene: TRBV5-1
CDR3 DNA: TGCGCCAGCAGCGTATCCCTAGCGGGGGGGCCCCCCAATGAGCAGTTCTTC
CDR3 protein: CASSVSLAGGPPNEQFF

clone size: few
D gene: NA
J gene: TRBJ2-5
V gene: TRBV14
CDR3 DNA: TGTGCCAGCAGCCAAGTGGGGGTGTCAAGGACCCAGTACTTC
CDR3 protein: CASSQVGVSRTQYF

clone size: NA
D gene: TRBD2
J gene: TRBJ2-1
V gene: TRBV5-1
CDR3 DNA: TGCGCCAGCAGCTTAAACCCGCCGGGAGGTGAGCAGTTCTTC
CDR3 protein: CASSLNPPGGEQFF

clone size: NA
D gene: NA
J gene: TRBJ1-1
V gene: TRBV5-1
CDR3 DNA: TGCGCCAGCAGCTACGCCACAGGGACCGTTGAAGCTTTCTTT
CDR3 protein: CASSYATGTVEAFF

clone size: NA
D gene: NA
J gene: TRBJ2-3
V gene: TRBV7-2
CDR3 DNA: TGTGCCAGCAGTACAGGCAAACGCACAGATACGCAGTATTTT
CDR3 protein: CASSTGKRTDTQYF

clone size: few
D gene: NA
J gene: TRBJ2-1
V gene: TRBV7-9
CDR3 DNA: TGTGCCAGCCTCGGTTGGCTGGGTGCGAAAAGCTCCTACAATGAGCAGTTCTTC
CDR3 protein: CASLGWLGAKSSYNEQFF

clone size: NA
D gene: NA
J gene: TRBJ1-2
V gene: TRBV6-5
CDR3 DNA: TGTGCCAGCGCCATTCACCCCAGGGGTGGTTATGGCTACACCTTC
CDR3 protein: CASAIHPRGGYGYTF

clone size: few
D gene: TRBD2
J gene: TRBJ2-3
V gene: TRBV20-1
CDR3 DNA: TGCAGTGCGAATAGCGGGACGGATGAAGATACGCAGTATTTT
CDR3 protein: CSANSGTDEDTQYF

clone size: NA
D gene: NA
J gene: TRBJ2-5
V gene: TRBV12-3/TRBV12-4
CDR3 DNA: TGTGCCAGCCGGCCGACAGGTCCGCAAGAGACCCAGTACTTC
CDR3 protein: CASRPTGPQETQYF

clone size: few
D gene: NA
J gene: TRBJ2-5
V gene: TRBV7-3
CDR3 DNA: TGTGCCAGCAGCTTAATCGCGGGGCTTGGAGAGACCCAGTACTTC
CDR3 protein: CASSLIAGLGETQYF

clone size: NA
D gene: NA
J gene: TRBJ1-2
V gene: TRBV11-2
CDR3 DNA: TGTGCCAGCAGCTTTAGAGGGAGGGGGACGAATGGCTACACCTTC
CDR3 protein: CASSFRGRGTNGYTF

clone size: NA
D gene: NA
J gene: TRBJ1-1
V gene: TRBV29-1
CDR3 DNA: TGCAGCGTTGGCCGGGAATTGAACACTGAAGCTTTCTTT
CDR3 protein: CSVGRELNTEAFF

clone size: few
D gene: TRBD2
J gene: TRBJ2-5
V gene: TRBV20-1
CDR3 DNA: TGCAGTGGGAGCGGGGAACAAGAGACCCAGTACTTC
CDR3 protein: CSGSGEQETQYF

clone size: NA
D gene: NA
J gene: TRBJ1-4
V gene: TRBV7-3
CDR3 DNA: TGTGCCAGCAGCAGAGAAGTGGGCGAAAAACTGTTTTTT
CDR3 protein: CASSREVGEKLFF

clone size: once
D gene: NA
J gene: TRBJ2-1
V gene: TRBV6-5
CDR3 DNA: TGTGCCAGCAGCCCCCCCTGGGGGTACGATGAGCAGTTCTTC
CDR3 protein: CASSPPWGYDEQFF

clone size: many
D gene: NA
J gene: TRBJ1-1
V gene: TRBV27
CDR3 DNA: TGTGCCAGCAGTTTCCAGGGCCTCGCTGAAGCTTTCTTT
CDR3 protein: CASSFQGLAEAFF

clone size: NA
D gene: NA
J gene: TRBJ2-1
V gene: TRBV5-1
CDR3 DNA: TGCGCCAGCAGCTTTGTGGGAGATCTAAATGAGCAGTTCTTC
CDR3 protein: CASSFVGDLNEQFF